The T cell receptor beta chain described here comes from a study of CD4+ T cells in melanoma. Study observations and caveats: CD8+ T cell, macrophage and B cell function reportedly correlated with neoantigen-specific CD4+ T cells. In melanoma, neoantigen-specific CD4+ T cells reportedly differed in differentiation state.

In the case of this clone: As yet, its antigen is unknown.

Profiled with immunoSEQ multiplex PCR; TCRdb holds only in-frame clones, not every one. The sample has 120,000 to 150,000 clones, over 90% seen once; the top ten hold 1.5%. V gave up 0 bases and J gave up 3 bases; unmatched junction bases: 6. The CDR3 has 16 amino acids. The germline CDR1 and CDR2 sequences are LNHNV and YYDKDF (reference sequence). The clonotype comes from a human donor with melanoma. The chain uses TRBV15 and TRBJ2-3; 7 nucleotides agree with TRBD2. The CDR3 loop is CATSRDIASGTDTQYF. The CDR3 DNA reads TGTGCCACCAGCAGAGATATAGCTAGCGGTACAGATACGCAGTATTTT.